These 16 T cell receptor beta chains came from one sample sequenced in a study of shared clonotypes between healthy human individuals. The protocol was immunoSEQ multiplex PCR, while the TCRdb copy is restricted to in-frame clones and leaves out a portion. Of under 650,000 clones listed, about 96% were seen once; the top ten hold 0.06%. The sequencing sample was made of naive CD4+ T cells sorted from blood. Subset of the sample: CD45RA+ positively selected. The receptors were sampled from a woman aged 25-40 years in good health.

The rearrangement links TRBV19 to TRBJ2-1; TRBD2 matches at 11 bases. This CDR3 has 17 residues. The V gene end was trimmed by 7 bases and the J gene end by 6 bases; junction bases not matched to a gene: 14. Germline CDR1 LNHDA, CDR2 SQIVND (reference sequence). CDR3 sequence (DNA): TGTGCCAGTACCCATGACTCTACTAGCGGGAGTTTCAATGAGCAGTTCTTC. This translates into CASTHDSTSGSFNEQFF.

The chain couples TRBV27 to TRBJ2-1, with 8 bases lining up with TRBD2. CDR1 is MNHEY, CDR2 SMNVEV, per germline (reference sequence). V was clipped by 7 bases and J by 6 bases; unmatched bases: 8. The CDR3 contains 14 residues. The CDR3 coding sequence is TGTGCCAGCACTTTCAGCGGGAGAAGCAATGAGCAGTTCTTC. This sequence encodes CASTFSGRSNEQFF.

The V and J genes are TRBV4-2 and TRBJ2-7; D is possibly TRBD2 (5 bases). Between the trimmed V and J ends, which lost 1 base and 0 bases, there was a span of 10 bases. Germline V CDR1 and CDR2: LGHNA, YNFKEQ. This CDR3 contains 15 residues. For the CDR3, the DNA is TGTGCCAGCAGCCAAGCGGACTCGAGCTCCTACGAGCAGTACTTC. Residues: CASSQADSSSYEQYF.

The chain uses TRBV30 and TRBJ1-1; D call uncertain. This CDR3 comprises 15 residues. Per germline, CDR1 GTSNPN and CDR2 SVGIG (reference sequence). V shed 4 bases and J shed 3 bases, with 18 bases lying between them. CDR3: CAWTAVEGVDTEAFF. The CDR3 DNA is TGTGCCTGGACCGCGGTGGAGGGTGTAGACACTGAAGCTTTCTTT.

As concerns this clone: The conserved final phenylalanine or tryptophan is absent from the CDR3, which likely points to a read error. It is unclear where the CDR3 begins or ends on the DNA, so no DNA is shown, and the CDR3 is as TCRdb lists it. The chain employs TRBV9 and TRBJ1-1; TRBD1 is the table's D call and was not checked against the DNA. The germline V gene has CDR1 SGDLS and CDR2 YYNGEE. The CDR3 is made up of 10 amino acids, end residues included. The CDR3 loop is CASNLGVWSL.

In this sample, this clone turned up a few times. V is TRBV28 and J is TRBJ2-7; D gene unclear. Trimming removed 4 bases at V and 2 bases at J, with 6 bases between. The germline V gene encodes CDR1 MDHEN and CDR2 SYDVKM. CDR3 length equals 12 residues. DNA for the CDR3: TGTGCCAGCAGTTATGACGCCTACGAGCAGTACTTC. This translates into CASSYDAYEQYF.

The chain links TRBV7-3 to TRBJ1-1; D is possibly TRBD1 (6 bases). There are 15 residues in the CDR3. The germline V and J ends were trimmed by 5 bases and 0 bases, with 13 bases remaining between them. The V gene's germline CDR1 is SGHTA and CDR2 FQGTGA. The CDR3 nucleotides read TGTGCCAGCAGCCCGAGGGGGGGCTTGAACACTGAAGCTTTCTTT. This sequence encodes CASSPRGGLNTEAFF.

This clone showed up just a few times. The V and J genes are TRBV7-9 and TRBJ1-1; no reliable D call. Germline V lookup: CDR1 SEHNR, CDR2 FQNEAQ (reference sequence). Trimming took off 11 bases at V and 1 base at J, with 14 bases between the two ends. The CDR3 consists of 13 residues. The CDR3 here is CAGSPTSNTEAFF. CDR3 nucleotide sequence: TGTGCCGGATCCCCTACGTCGAACACTGAAGCTTTCTTT.

The V call is TRBV7-2, the J call TRBJ2-7; 10 nucleotides line up with TRBD2. This CDR3 has 15 residues. Germline lookup yields CDR1 SGHTA and CDR2 FQGNSA. V lost 1 base, J lost 3 bases, and 3 bases stayed unmatched. CDR3 bases: TGTGCCAGCAGCTTAGGACTAGCGGGTATCTACGAGCAGTACTTC. Translation: CASSLGLAGIYEQYF.

This chain uses TRBV11-3 with TRBJ1-3, with D uncertain. V lost 5 bases to trimming and J lost 4 bases, with 12 bases between them. The CDR3 is made up of 14 amino acids. Germline loops: CDR1 SGHNT, CDR2 YENEEA. Here the CDR3 DNA reads TGTGCCAGCAGCCCACCGGGCCTCGGAAACACCATATATTTT. Residues: CASSPPGLGNTIYF.

The rearrangement links TRBV15 to TRBJ2-1; 7 positions agree with TRBD2. The CDR3 is made up of 17 amino acids. Trimming removed 0 bases from V and 4 bases from J; junction bases left unmatched: 9. CDR1 and CDR2 from the germline V gene are LNHNV and YYDKDF (reference sequence). The CDR3, as DNA: TGTGCCACCAGCAGAGATTTCGGGAGCGGGAAGTACAATGAGCAGTTCTTC. Protein: CATSRDFGSGKYNEQFF.

The chain's CDR3 is CASSDGQGPAYEQYF. For the CDR3, the DNA is TGTGCCAGCAGTGATGGACAGGGGCCAGCCTACGAGCAGTACTTC. The chain combines TRBV28 with TRBJ2-7, with 9 bases fitting TRBD1. Germline lookup yields CDR1 MDHEN and CDR2 SYDVKM. Trimming cost V 5 bases and J 2 bases; bases outside gene matches: 7. There are 15 residues in the CDR3.

The V gene is TRBV5-8, the J gene TRBJ1-6; 8 bases match TRBD1. Germline V gene data show CDR1 as SGHTS and CDR2 as YDEGEE. The CDR3 runs 18 residues. V lost 3 bases and J lost 7; bases outside the gene matches: 15. The CDR3 sequence is CASSWPRQGIGDNSPLHF. The CDR3 nucleotides are TGTGCCAGCAGCTGGCCCCGACAGGGGATCGGCGACAATTCACCCCTCCACTTT. Together with reference TRBV5-8 and TRBJ1-6, the CDR3 gives the full variable domain: EAGVTQSPTHLIKTRGQQATLRCSPISGHTSVYWYQQALGLGLQFLLWYDEGEERNRGNFPPRFSGRQFPNYSSELNVNALELEDSALYLCASSWPRQGIGDNSPLHFGNGTRLTVT.

V gene TRBV19 combines with J gene TRBJ2-3; the D gene is possibly TRBD2 (5 bases). V was trimmed by 3 bases and J by 6 bases, leaving 13 bases between them. The CDR3 is 14 amino acids. Germline loops: CDR1 LNHDA, CDR2 SQIVND (reference sequence). The CDR3 sequence is CASSITGWEDTQYF. Written as DNA, the CDR3 is TGTGCCAGTAGTATCACCGGGTGGGAGGATACGCAGTATTTT.

This clone was seen only once. The rearrangement joins TRBV28 to TRBJ2-1, with D unresolved. Trimming took 2 bases from V and 6 from J, leaving 11 bases between them. The CDR3 is made up of 14 amino acids. Germline CDR1 and CDR2: MDHEN and SYDVKM. CDR3 amino acids: CASSLATHPNEQFF. The CDR3 bases are TGTGCCAGCAGTTTAGCGACTCACCCCAATGAGCAGTTCTTC.

The chain couples TRBV7-9 to TRBJ1-1; TRBD1 matches at 8 bases. Trimming cost V 5 bases and J 9 bases; bases outside gene matches: 5. CDR1 is SEHNR, CDR2 FQNEAQ, per germline (reference sequence). The length of the CDR3 is 12 residues. The CDR3 region is CASSPRQGKAFF. The DNA for the CDR3 is TGTGCCAGCAGCCCCAGACAGGGGAAAGCTTTCTTT.